This T cell receptor beta chain appears in the sequencing data of a study of CD4 and CD8 cells across lung adenocarcinoma regions. One entry per CDR3 protein, called by TCRdb with MiXCR from the PCR reads. The table records around 27,000 distinct CDR3 sequences, about half of them present only once. The CDR3 extends over 18 amino acids. V was shortened by 3 bases and J by 3 bases, with 23 bases between the two germline ends. Germline values: CDR1 MNHEY, CDR2 SMNVEV (reference sequence). Donors had localized lung adenocarcinoma, a non-small cell lung cancer. The clonotype comes from a male donor with lung adenocarcinoma. The CD4 and CD8 labels of this study may be unreliable. The rearrangement joins TRBV27 to TRBJ2-5, with D perhaps matching TRBD2 (7 bases). Sequencing input: CD8+ T cells from the center of a lung tumor. DNA for the CDR3: TGTGCCAGCAGTTTGCTGGGGAGGGGGGCTAGTGACAAAGAGACCCAGTACTTC. Amino acids: CASSLLGRGASDKETQYF.